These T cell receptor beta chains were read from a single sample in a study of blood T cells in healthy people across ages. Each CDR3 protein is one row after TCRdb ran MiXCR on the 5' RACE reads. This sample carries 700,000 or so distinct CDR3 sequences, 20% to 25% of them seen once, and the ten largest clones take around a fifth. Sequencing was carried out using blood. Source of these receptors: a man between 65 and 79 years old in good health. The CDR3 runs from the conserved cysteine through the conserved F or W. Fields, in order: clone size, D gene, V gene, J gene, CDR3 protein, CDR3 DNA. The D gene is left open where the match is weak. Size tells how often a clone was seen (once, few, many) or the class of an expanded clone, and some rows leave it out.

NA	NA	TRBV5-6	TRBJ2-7	CASSSGTLIIYEQYF	TGTGCCAGCAGCTCCGGGACACTCATCATCTACGAGCAGTACTTC
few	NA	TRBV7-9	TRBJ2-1	CASSEAYNEQFF	TGTGCCAGCAGCGAAGCGTACAATGAGCAGTTCTTC
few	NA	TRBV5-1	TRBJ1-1	CASSLDLGEVEAFF	TGCGCCAGCAGCTTGGACCTTGGGGAAGTCGAAGCTTTCTTT
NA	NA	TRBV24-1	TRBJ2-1	CATSDPRLPATSYNEQFF	TGTGCCACCAGTGATCCCCGACTACCGGCTACCTCCTACAATGAGCAGTTCTTC
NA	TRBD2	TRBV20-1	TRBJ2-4	CSARIQGGGNIQYF	TGCAGTGCTAGAATTCAGGGCGGGGGAAACATTCAGTACTTC
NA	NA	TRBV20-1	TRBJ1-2	CSARTEGFLGPGYGYAF	TGCAGTGCTAGAACCGAGGGGTTTCTGGGTCCTGGCTATGGCTACGCCTTC
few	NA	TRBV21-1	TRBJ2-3	CASSKEIFTDTQYF	TGTGCCAGCAGCAAAGAAATCTTCACAGATACGCAGTATTTT
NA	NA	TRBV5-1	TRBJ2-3	CASSFPMGKESTDTQYF	TGCGCCAGCAGCTTTCCGATGGGGAAGGAGAGCACAGATACGCAGTATTTT
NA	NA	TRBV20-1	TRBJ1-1	CSARRVWGNTETFF	TGCAGTGCTAGAAGGGTCTGGGGAAACACTGAAACTTTCTTT
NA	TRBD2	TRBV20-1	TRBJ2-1	CSARDAGRGGREQFF	TGCAGTGCTAGAGATGCAGGGCGGGGGGGCAGGGAGCAGTTCTTC
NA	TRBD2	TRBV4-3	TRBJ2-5	CASSQEPAGAPRETQYF	TGCGCCAGCAGCCAAGAGCCAGCGGGGGCCCCTCGGGAGACCCAGTACTTC
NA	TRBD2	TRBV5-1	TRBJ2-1	CASNLAGGSYNEQFF	TGCGCCAGCAACTTAGCGGGGGGGTCCTACAATGAGCAGTTCTTC
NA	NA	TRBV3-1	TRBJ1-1	CASSISGRNTEAFF	TGTGCCAGCAGCATCTCGGGGAGGAACACTGAAGCTTTCTTT
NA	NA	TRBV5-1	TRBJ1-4	CASSYGRELLGTNGKLFF	TGCGCCAGCAGCTACGGACGGGAGCTTCTGGGAACTAATGGAAAACTGTTTTTT
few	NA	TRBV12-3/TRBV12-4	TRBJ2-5	CASSQSRTQETQYF	TGTGCCAGCAGTCAATCTAGGACCCAAGAGACCCAGTACTTC
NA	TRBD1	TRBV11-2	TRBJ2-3	CASSSNRGPDTQYF	TGTGCCAGCAGCTCTAACAGGGGCCCAGATACGCAGTATTTT
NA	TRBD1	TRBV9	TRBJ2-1	CASSVGTANNEQFF	TGTGCCAGCAGCGTGGGGACAGCCAACAATGAGCAGTTCTTC
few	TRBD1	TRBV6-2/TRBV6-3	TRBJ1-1	CASRQRDRSFTEAFF	TGTGCCAGCAGGCAAAGGGACAGGTCCTTCACTGAAGCTTTCTTT
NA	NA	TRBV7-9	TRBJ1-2	CASSLKTESYGYTF	TGTGCCAGCAGCTTAAAGACAGAGTCCTATGGCTACACCTTC
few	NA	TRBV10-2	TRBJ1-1	CASSEPGSTTEAFF	TGCGCCAGCAGTGAGCCTGGCTCAACCACTGAAGCTTTCTTT
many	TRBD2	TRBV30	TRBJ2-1	CAWSGTSWGEQFF	TGTGCCTGGAGCGGGACTAGCTGGGGTGAGCAGTTCTTC
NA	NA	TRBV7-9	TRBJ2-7	CASSLDTVEQYF	TGTGCCAGCAGCTTGGACACCGTCGAGCAGTACTTC
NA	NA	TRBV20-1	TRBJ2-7	CSASRPLQGYEQYF	TGCAGTGCTAGTCGGCCTCTACAGGGATACGAGCAGTACTTC
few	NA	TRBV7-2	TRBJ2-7	CASHGGYEQYF	TGTGCCAGCCACGGCGGCTACGAGCAGTACTTC
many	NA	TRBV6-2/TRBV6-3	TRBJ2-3	CASKSNGADTQYF	TGTGCCAGCAAATCTAACGGGGCGGATACGCAGTATTTT
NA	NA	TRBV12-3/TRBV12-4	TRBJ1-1	CASSVRVVNTEAFF	TGTGCCAGCAGCGTACGGGTCGTGAACACTGAAGCTTTCTTT
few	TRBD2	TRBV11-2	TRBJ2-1	CASSLGAGLAGENEQFF	TGTGCCAGCAGCTTAGGTGCCGGACTAGCGGGAGAAAATGAGCAGTTCTTC
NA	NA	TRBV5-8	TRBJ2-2	CASSKRVSTGELFF	TGTGCCAGCAGCAAACGGGTCTCCACCGGGGAGCTGTTTTTT